The sequence of this T cell receptor (beta chain) was determined in a study of early T cells in non-severe SARS-CoV-2 infection. TCRdb re-derived calls from the 5' RACE reads in MiXCR, one entry per CDR3 protein. The sample has 40,000 to 45,000 distinct CDR3 sequences, about a tenth seen once; the top ten hold more than 9.5%. This clonotype occurred many times. Sequenced input: whole blood. The TCR sequence derives from an adult who was a healthcare worker with PCR-confirmed SARS-CoV-2 infection or an uninfected control (not recorded which).

CDR3 in DNA: TGTGCCTGGAGTGGGGTAGGGAGGATCACAGATACGCAGTATTTT. It is translated as CAWSGVGRITDTQYF. The chain combines TRBV30 with TRBJ2-3; TRBD2 might be the D (6 bases). CDR1 is GTSNPN, CDR2 SVGIG, per germline (reference sequence). The length of the CDR3 is 15 residues. V dropped 1 base and J dropped 2 bases, with 13 bases sitting between them.